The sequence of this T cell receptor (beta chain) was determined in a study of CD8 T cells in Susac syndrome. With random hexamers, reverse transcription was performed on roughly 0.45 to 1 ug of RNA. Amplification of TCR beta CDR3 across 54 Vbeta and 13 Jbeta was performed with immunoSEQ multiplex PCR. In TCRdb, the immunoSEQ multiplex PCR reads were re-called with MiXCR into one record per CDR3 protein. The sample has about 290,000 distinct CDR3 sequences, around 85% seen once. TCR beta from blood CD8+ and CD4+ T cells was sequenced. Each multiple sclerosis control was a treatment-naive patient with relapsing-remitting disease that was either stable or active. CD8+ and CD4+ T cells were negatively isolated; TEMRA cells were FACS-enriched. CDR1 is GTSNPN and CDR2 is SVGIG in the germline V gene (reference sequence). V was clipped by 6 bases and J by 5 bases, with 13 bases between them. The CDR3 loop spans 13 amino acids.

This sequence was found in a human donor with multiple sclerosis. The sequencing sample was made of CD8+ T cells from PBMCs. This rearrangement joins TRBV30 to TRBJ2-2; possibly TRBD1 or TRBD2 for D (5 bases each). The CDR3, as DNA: TGTGCCTGCCCAGGGCGGAGGACCGGGGAGCTGTTTTTT. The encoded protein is CACPGRRTGELFF.